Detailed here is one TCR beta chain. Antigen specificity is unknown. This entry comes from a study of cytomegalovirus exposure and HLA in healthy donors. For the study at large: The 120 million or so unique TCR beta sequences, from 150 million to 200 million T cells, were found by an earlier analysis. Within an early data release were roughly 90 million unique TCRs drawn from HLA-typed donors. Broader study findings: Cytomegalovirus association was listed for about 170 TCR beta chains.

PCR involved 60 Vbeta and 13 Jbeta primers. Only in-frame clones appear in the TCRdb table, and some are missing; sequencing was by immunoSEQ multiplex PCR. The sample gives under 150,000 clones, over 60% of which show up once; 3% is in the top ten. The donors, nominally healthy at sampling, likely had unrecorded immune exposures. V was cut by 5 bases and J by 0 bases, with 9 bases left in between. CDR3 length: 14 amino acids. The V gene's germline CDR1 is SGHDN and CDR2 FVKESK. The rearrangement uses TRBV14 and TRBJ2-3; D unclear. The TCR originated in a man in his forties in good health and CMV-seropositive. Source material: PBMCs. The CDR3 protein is CASSGLLSTDTQYF. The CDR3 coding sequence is TGTGCCAGCAGCGGGCTCCTAAGCACAGATACGCAGTATTTT. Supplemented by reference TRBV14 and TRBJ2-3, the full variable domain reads EAGVTQFPSHSVIEKGQTVTLRCDPISGHDNLYWYRRVMGKEIKFLLHFVKESKQDESGMPNNRFLAERTGGTYSTLKVQPAELEDSGVYFCASSGLLSTDTQYFGPGTRLTVL.